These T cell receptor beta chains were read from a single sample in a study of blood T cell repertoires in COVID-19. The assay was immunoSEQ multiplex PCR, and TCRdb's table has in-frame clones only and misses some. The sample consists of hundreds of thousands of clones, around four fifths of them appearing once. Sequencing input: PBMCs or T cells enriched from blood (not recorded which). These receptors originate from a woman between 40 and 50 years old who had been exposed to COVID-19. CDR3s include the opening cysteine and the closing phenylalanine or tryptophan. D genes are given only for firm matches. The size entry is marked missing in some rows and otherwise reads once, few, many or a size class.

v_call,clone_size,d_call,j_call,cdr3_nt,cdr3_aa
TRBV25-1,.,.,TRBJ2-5,TGTGCCAGCGAAGACCTGACAGATACACAAGAGACCCAGTACTTC,CASEDLTDTQETQYF
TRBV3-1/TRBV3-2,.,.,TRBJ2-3,TGTGCCAGCAGCCAAGGGTACTTAAGCACAGATACGCAGTATTTT,CASSQGYLSTDTQYF
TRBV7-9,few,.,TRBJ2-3,TGTGCCAGCAGCTCTTCTGTCGATACGCAGTATTTT,CASSSSVDTQYF
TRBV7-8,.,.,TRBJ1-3,TGTGCCAGCAGCTTAGCGAAAAGACCGGAGGCTGGAAACACCATATATTTT,CASSLAKRPEAGNTIYF
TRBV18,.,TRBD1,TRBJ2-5,TGTGCCAGCTCACCGGGACAGGGGAGGTTGGAGACCCAGTACTTC,CASSPGQGRLETQYF
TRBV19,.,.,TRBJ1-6,TGTGCCAGTAGTATACCTGTGAGCTCCTATAATTCACCCCTCCACTTT,CASSIPVSSYNSPLHF
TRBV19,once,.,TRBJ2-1,TGTGCCAGTAGATTAGGGACTTCGGAGCAGTTCTTC,CASRLGTSEQFF
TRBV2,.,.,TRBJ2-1,TGTGCCAGCAGTGAACGGGGGAGCTCCTACAATGAGCAGTTCTTC,CASSERGSSYNEQFF
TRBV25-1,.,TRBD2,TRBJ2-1,TGTGCCAGCAGTGAGTTCCTAGCGGACCACAATGAGCAGTTCTTC,CASSEFLADHNEQFF
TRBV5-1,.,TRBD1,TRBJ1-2,TGCGCCAGCAGCTTGACAGGGGAACAAACTTCTGGCTACACCTTC,CASSLTGEQTSGYTF
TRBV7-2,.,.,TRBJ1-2,TGTGCCAGCAGCCCTATACAGGCAACTAACTATGGCTACACCTTC,CASSPIQATNYGYTF
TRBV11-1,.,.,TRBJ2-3,TGTGCCAGCAGCTCCTGGAAAGGCCAGGCAGATACGCAGTATTTT,CASSSWKGQADTQYF
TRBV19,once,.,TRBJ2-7,TGTGCCAGTAGTATAGTCCTGGTCCAGGGCGAGCAGTACTTC,CASSIVLVQGEQYF
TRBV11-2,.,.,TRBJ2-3,TGTGCCAGCAGCTTAGTTTCGACCGGGACTGAGCTAATCGCAGATACGCAGTATTTT,CASSLVSTGTELIADTQYF
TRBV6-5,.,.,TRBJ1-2,TGTGCCAGCAGGGAGGCCGGCGGCTACACCTTC,CASREAGGYTF
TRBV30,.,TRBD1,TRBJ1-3,TGTGCCTGGAGTATCTGGGACAGGGGATTCTCTGGAAACACCATATATTTT,CAWSIWDRGFSGNTIYF
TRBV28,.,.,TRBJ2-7,TGTGCCAGCAGTGCGTTACCCTTCATGATGTCAGGAAGATACGAGCAGTACTTC,CASSALPFMMSGRYEQYF
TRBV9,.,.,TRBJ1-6,TGTGCCAGCAGCGTAGTAGAAGCTAATTCACCCCTCCACTTT,CASSVVEANSPLHF
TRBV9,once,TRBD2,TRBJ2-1,TGTGCCAGCAGCGCGGGGACTAGCGGGGGCAGTGAGCAGTTCTTC,CASSAGTSGGSEQFF
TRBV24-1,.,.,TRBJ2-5,TGTGCCACCAGTGATTCGCAGGGGATCCAGACCCAGTACTTC,CATSDSQGIQTQYF
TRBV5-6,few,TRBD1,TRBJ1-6,TGTGCCAGCAGCTCCTCCGGGACAGGGGGAGAATCACCCCTCCACTTT,CASSSSGTGGESPLHF
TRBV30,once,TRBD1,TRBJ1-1,TGTGCCTGCCTAAGGGGGCCGTACACTGAAGCTTTCTTT,CACLRGPYTEAFF
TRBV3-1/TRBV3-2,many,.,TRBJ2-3,TGTGCCAGCAGCGCAGGAACCGGAGATACGCAGTATTTT,CASSAGTGDTQYF
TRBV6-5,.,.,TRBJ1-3,TGTGCCTCGAGGCGGGGCGTTGGAAACACCATATATTTT,CASRRGVGNTIYF
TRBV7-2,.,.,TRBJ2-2,TGTGCCAGCAGCTTAGGTCAGGCCGGGGAGCTGTTTTTT,CASSLGQAGELFF
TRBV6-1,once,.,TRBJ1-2,TGTGCCAGCAGTGAGTCGGCCGTCGGGACTGCGTATGGCTACACCTTC,CASSESAVGTAYGYTF
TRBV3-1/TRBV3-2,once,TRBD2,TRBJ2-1,TGTGCCAGCAGCCACCGACTAGCGGGGGATAATGAGCAGTTCTTC,CASSHRLAGDNEQFF
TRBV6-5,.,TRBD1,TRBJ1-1,TGTGCCAGCAGCCCGGACAGGAGGAACACTGAAGCTTTCTTT,CASSPDRRNTEAFF
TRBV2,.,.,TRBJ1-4,TGTGCCAGCAGTCTTTACAGGGTTGGGGTTGGAAAACTGTTTTTT,CASSLYRVGVGKLFF
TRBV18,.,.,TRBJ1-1,TGTGCCAGCTCACCCGCAGGGATGAACACTGAAGCTTTCTTT,CASSPAGMNTEAFF
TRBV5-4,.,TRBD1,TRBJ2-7,TGTGCCAGCAGCTTCCGGGACAGGGGCCCTCAGATATCCTACGAGCAGTACTTC,CASSFRDRGPQISYEQYF
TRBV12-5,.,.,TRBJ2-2,TGTGCTAGTGGTTTTCAGGGTCCCGGGGAGCTGTTTTTT,CASGFQGPGELFF
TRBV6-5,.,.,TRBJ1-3,TGTGCCAGCAGCCCGACAGAGGCAGTCAGGGGCACCATATATTTT,CASSPTEAVRGTIYF
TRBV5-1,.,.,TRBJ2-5,TGCGCCAGCAGCCAGGGGGGAGGAGAGACCCAGTACTTC,CASSQGGGETQYF
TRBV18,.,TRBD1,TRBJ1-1,TGTGCCAGCACACGACAGGGTTCCCTCTCTGGCACTGAAGCTTTCTTT,CASTRQGSLSGTEAFF
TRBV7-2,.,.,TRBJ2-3,TGTGCCAGCAGTCTTAGTTTCTACTCACCAGATACGCAGTATTTT,CASSLSFYSPDTQYF
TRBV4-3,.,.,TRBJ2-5,TGCGCCAGCAGCCAAGAAGTCGGTAGGGAGGCCCAGTACTTC,CASSQEVGREAQYF
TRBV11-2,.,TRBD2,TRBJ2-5,TGTGCCAGCAGCGGGGGACTAGGGGAGACCCAGTACTTC,CASSGGLGETQYF
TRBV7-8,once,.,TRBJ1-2,TGTGCCAGCAGCCCGGACGGGGACTATGGCTACACCTTC,CASSPDGDYGYTF
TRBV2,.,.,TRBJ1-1,TGTGCCAGCAACAGGGCCCGGGCGGACACTGAAGCTTTCTTT,CASNRARADTEAFF
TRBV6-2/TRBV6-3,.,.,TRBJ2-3,TGTGCCAGCAGTTACGACCTCGGGGGGCCAGATACGCAGTATTTT,CASSYDLGGPDTQYF
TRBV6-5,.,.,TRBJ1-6,TGTGCCAGCAGTTCGGGGGGTCTCTATAATTCACCCCTCCACTTT,CASSSGGLYNSPLHF
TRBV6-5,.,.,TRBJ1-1,TGTGCCAGCAGTTACAATCTTCAGGGGAACACTGAAGCTTTCTTT,CASSYNLQGNTEAFF
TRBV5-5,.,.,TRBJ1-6,TGTGCCAGCGGGAGGGTGGTGCGGGATTCACCCCTCCACTTT,CASGRVVRDSPLHF
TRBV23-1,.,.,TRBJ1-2,TGCGCCAGCAGTCAACCGGCCGTCCTTGGACAGCTCGACTACACCTTC,CASSQPAVLGQLDYTF
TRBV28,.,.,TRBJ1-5,TGTGCCAGCAGTTTCATCTTGGGGGGTAGCAATCAGCCCCAGCATTTT,CASSFILGGSNQPQHF
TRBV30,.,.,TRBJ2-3,TGTGCCTGGAGTAAGGGGAGCACAGATACGCAGTATTTT,CAWSKGSTDTQYF
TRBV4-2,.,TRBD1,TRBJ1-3,TGTGCCAGCAGCCAAGAATTCTTTAGAGGGGACAGGGCTGGAAACACCATATATTTT,CASSQEFFRGDRAGNTIYF
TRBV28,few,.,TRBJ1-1,TGTGCCAGCAGTTCCGGCGGGAGGTACGCTTTCTTT,CASSSGGRYAFF
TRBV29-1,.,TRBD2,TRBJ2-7,TGCAGTGTCCGGGGGGGTGGCGACGAGCAGTACTTC,CSVRGGGDEQYF
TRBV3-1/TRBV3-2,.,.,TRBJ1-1,TGTGCCAGCAGCCAAGACGGATCTACGCGGAAGTCCAAAGAAGCTTTCTTT,CASSQDGSTRKSKEAFF
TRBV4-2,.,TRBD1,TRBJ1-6,TGTGCCAGCAGCCAAGAAAGTGGACAGGGCAATTCACCCCTCCACTTT,CASSQESGQGNSPLHF
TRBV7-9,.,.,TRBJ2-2,TGTGCCAGCAGCTTAGCCGGGGTAGACACCGGGGAGCTGTTTTTT,CASSLAGVDTGELFF
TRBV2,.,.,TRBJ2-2,TGTGCCAGCAGTGTTAACGGAGGGGCGGCCACCGGGGAGCTGTTTTTT,CASSVNGGAATGELFF
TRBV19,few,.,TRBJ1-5,TGTGCCAGTAGTATAGACCTGGCGGGCCATCAGCCCCAGCATTTT,CASSIDLAGHQPQHF
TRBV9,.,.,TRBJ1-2,TGTGCCAGCAGCACTCCGGGAGGGGGTATTAACTATGGCTACACCTTC,CASSTPGGGINYGYTF
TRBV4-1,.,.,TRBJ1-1,TGCGCCAGCAGCCATATCCAGGGAACGATGAACACTGAAGCTTTCTTT,CASSHIQGTMNTEAFF
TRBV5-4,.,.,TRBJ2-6,TGTGCCAGCAGCTTGTCGAGCTCTGGGGCCAACGTCCTGACTTTC,CASSLSSSGANVLTF
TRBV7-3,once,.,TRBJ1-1,TGTGCCAGCAGCCCTAATACGGGGTTGAACACTGAAGCTTTCTTT,CASSPNTGLNTEAFF